This T cell receptor beta chain was sequenced for a study of naive and memory T cell subsets. J gave up 4 bases and V 2 bases, and 5 bases lay outside the gene matches. The CDR3 has 15 residues. CDR1 is SEHNR, CDR2 FQNEAQ, per germline (reference sequence). As concerns this clonotype: Its specificity is unknown.

Two oligonucleotides, mixed equimolar, formed the beta constant-region primer covering TRBC1 and TRBC2. From the UMI-ligation and nested PCR reads, TCRdb called clonotypes with MiXCR, one entry per CDR3 protein. The profile shows about 85,000 distinct CDR3 sequences, about 12% of them singletons. Findings and caveats of the study: Activation and differentiation may alter RNA-based TCR counts. Over 95% of naive TCR sequences appeared only once after error correction, unlike memory subsets.

This clonotype was obtained from a human donor in good health. The chain has TRBV7-9 and TRBJ1-1, with 9 bases aligning to TRBD1. Sequenced material: central memory CD4+ T cells from blood. Here the CDR3 reads CASSLLGQGFTEAFF. The CDR3 DNA reads as TGTGCCAGCAGCTTACTCGGACAGGGGTTCACTGAAGCTTTCTTT.